This passage covers 27 T cell receptor beta chains from one sample sequenced in a study of blood T cell repertoires in COVID-19. Measured with immunoSEQ multiplex PCR; TCRdb has only the in-frame clones, and not every one. The table includes roughly 130,000 clones, approximately 80% detected once. The specimen sequenced was peripheral blood. The receptors here all came from a man between 50 and 59 years old with acute or convalescent COVID-19.

The chain couples TRBV5-1 to TRBJ1-5, with 7 nucleotides matching TRBD1. Losses at the gene ends were 4 bases for V and 6 bases for J; bases not matched to a gene: 10. The germline V gene encodes CDR1 SGHRS and CDR2 YFSETQ. CDR3 length: 15 residues. Here the CDR3 DNA reads TGCGCCAGCAGCGCAGTTGGAGGGGGCGGTCAGCCCCAGCATTTT. Amino acid sequence: CASSAVGGGGQPQHF.

This chain uses TRBV5-6 with TRBJ1-1; D is undetermined. CDR3 size: 12 residues. V was trimmed by 4 bases and J by 4 bases, leaving 8 bases between them. Germline assignment: CDR1 SGHDT and CDR2 YYEEEE. The DNA of the CDR3 is TGTGCCAGCAGCGGCCGGAGCACTGAAGCTTTCTTT. It is translated as CASSGRSTEAFF.

This CDR3 is CASSGSRKETQYF. The CDR3, as DNA: TGTGCCAGCAGCGGGAGCAGGAAAGAGACCCAGTACTTC. The rearrangement links TRBV6-5 to TRBJ2-5; possible D gene TRBD2, 6 bases. CDR3 size: 13 residues. The germline gives CDR1 MNHEY, CDR2 SVGAGI. V lost 6 bases to trimming and J lost 3 bases, with 11 bases between them.

This clone was found once. The V gene is TRBV11-2, the J gene TRBJ1-1; D is unresolved. Trimming removed 2 bases from V and 11 bases from J, with 9 bases in between. The germline gives CDR1 SGHAT, CDR2 FQNNGV. The CDR3 is 11 amino acids. This CDR3 reads CASSLSGEAFF. The CDR3 DNA reads as TGTGCCAGCAGCTTAAGCGGGGAGGCTTTCTTT.

Concerning this clone itself: Other DNA sequences in this sample translate to the same CDR3. DNA for the CDR3: TGTGCCAGCAGTTTTTCAGGGGAGCAGTTCTTC. This gives the protein CASSFSGEQFF. The chain couples TRBV12-3 or TRBV12-4 to TRBJ2-1; TRBD1 might be the D (5 bases). V dropped 3 bases and J dropped 10 bases, with 7 bases sitting between them. The CDR3 length is 11 residues.

Of note for this clone: Other DNA variants within this sample encode the same CDR3. The chain joins TRBV15 to TRBJ1-4; no clear D gene. Trimming cost V 0 bases and J 5 bases, with 10 bases left between them. The CDR3 is made up of 15 amino acids. Per germline, CDR1 LNHNV and CDR2 YYDKDF (reference sequence). The CDR3 bases are TGTGCCACCAGCAGAGATGGCCAGTTAAATGAAAAACTGTTTTTT. Amino acid sequence: CATSRDGQLNEKLFF.

This chain joins TRBV21-1 and TRBJ1-1; TRBD1, the table's D call, was not compared with the DNA. TRBV21-1 is given as a pseudogene. There are 15 residues in the CDR3. CDR3 nucleotide sequence: TGTGCCAGCAGCAATAGTTCAGGGTTTCACACTGAAGCTTTCTTT. It codes for CASSNSSGFHTEAFF.

The V gene is TRBV7-2, the J gene TRBJ2-7, with D tentatively TRBD2 (7 bases). This CDR3 has 15 amino acids. V lost 4 bases and J lost 2, with 15 bases in between. The germline V gene has CDR1 SGHTA and CDR2 FQGNSA. The CDR3 is CASSSMGGATYEQYF. The CDR3 DNA follows: TGTGCCAGCAGCTCAATGGGGGGGGCCACCTACGAGCAGTACTTC.

This clone occurred a few times. The chain couples TRBV10-3 to TRBJ1-6; 8 nucleotides match TRBD1. This CDR3 region has 15 residues. Germline V CDR1 and CDR2: ENHRY, SYGVKD. V trimming: 2 bases; J trimming: 10 bases; junction bases outside the gene matches: 7. CDR3 in amino acids: CAISEADRGSSPLHF. As DNA, the CDR3 is TGTGCCATCAGTGAGGCCGACAGGGGTAGCTCACCCCTCCACTTT.

This clone showed up just a few times. The chain employs TRBV6-5 and TRBJ2-1, with 7 nucleotides matching TRBD1. Germline CDR1 is MNHEY and CDR2 is SVGAGI. V gave up 9 bases and J gave up 5 bases; unmatched junction bases: 10. The CDR3 is 14 residues long. As DNA, the CDR3 is TGTGCCAGTCATAAGCTGACAGGGAACAATGAGCAGTTCTTC. Translated, it gives CASHKLTGNNEQFF.

This chain's CDR3 is CASSQLPGFSGNTIYF. The CDR3 DNA follows: TGTGCCAGTAGCCAACTGCCGGGGTTCTCTGGAAACACCATATATTTT. The chain employs TRBV19 and TRBJ1-3; D is unresolved. CDR1 LNHDA and CDR2 SQIVND come from the germline V gene (reference sequence). Trimming shortened V by 6 bases and J by 0 bases, and 15 bases separated the two germline ends. This CDR3 has 16 amino acids.

This clone was counted only a few times. The rearrangement joins TRBV5-1 to TRBJ1-1, with unresolved D. The V and J ends lost 0 bases and 5 bases respectively, with 14 bases between them. The CDR3 loop spans 15 amino acids. Germline loops: CDR1 SGHRS, CDR2 YFSETQ. The CDR3 loop reads CASSLDRTRETEAFF. The DNA of the CDR3 is TGCGCCAGCAGCTTGGACAGAACCCGGGAAACTGAAGCTTTCTTT.

The chain combines TRBV10-2 with TRBJ1-1, with D unclear. There are 15 residues in the CDR3. Germline CDR1 is WSHSY and CDR2 is SAAADI. The V end was cut by 2 bases, the J end by 0 bases, with 10 bases between. This CDR3 is CASSEPGFMNTEAFF. CDR3 nucleotide sequence: TGCGCCAGCAGTGAGCCGGGGTTCATGAACACTGAAGCTTTCTTT.

The gene calls are TRBV10-2 and TRBJ2-7; D is unresolved. The CDR3 is 12 amino acids. The V gene lost 6 bases and the J gene lost 6 bases, with 12 bases spanning the gap. CDR1 and CDR2 from the germline V gene are WSHSY and SAAADI. As DNA, the CDR3 is TGCGCCAGCAGGGGCAGGTTGGGCGAGCAGTACGTC. It is translated as CASRGRLGEQYV.

The CDR3: CATSRDSFIQGRSGYTF. Here the CDR3 DNA reads TGTGCCACCAGCAGAGATTCGTTCATCCAGGGTCGATCGGGCTACACCTTC. The chain recombines TRBV15 with TRBJ1-2; maybe TRBD1 (5 bases). The ends were cut back, 0 bases at V and 8 bases at J, with 22 bases in the middle. CDR3 size: 17 residues. Germline loops: CDR1 LNHNV, CDR2 YYDKDF (reference sequence).

The CDR3 DNA follows: TGTGCCAGCAGCCAAGGGGAGCGTAGGACAGAACTCTATGGCTACACCTTC. This gives the protein CASSQGERRTELYGYTF. This sequence joins TRBV14 and TRBJ1-2; perhaps TRBD1 as D (6 bases). The germline V gene has CDR1 SGHDN and CDR2 FVKESK. V shed 1 base and J shed 4 bases, with 19 bases lying between them. The CDR3 is made up of 17 amino acids.

This rearrangement joins TRBV5-1 to TRBJ1-1; D perhaps matches TRBD1 (6 bases). CDR1 SGHRS and CDR2 YFSETQ come from the germline V gene. The V and J ends lost 1 base and 1 base respectively, with 11 bases between them. The CDR3 contains 15 residues. The chain's CDR3 is CASSLKFRGNTEAFF. Written as DNA, the CDR3 is TGCGCCAGCAGCTTGAAGTTCAGGGGGAACACTGAAGCTTTCTTT.

The chain carries TRBV28 and TRBJ1-1, with D maybe TRBD1 (6 bases). The CDR3 runs to 16 residues. In germline, CDR1 is MDHEN, CDR2 SYDVKM. Trimming shortened V by 7 bases and J by 0 bases, and 18 bases separated the two germline ends. This CDR3 reads CASNPPSGQLNTEAFF. CDR3 nucleotide sequence: TGTGCCAGCAACCCTCCGTCCGGACAGCTGAACACTGAAGCTTTCTTT.

The chain has TRBV10-2 and TRBJ2-7; D is uncertain. V was cut by 2 bases and J by 4 bases, with 9 bases left in between. This CDR3 has 13 amino acids. CDR1 WSHSY and CDR2 SAAADI come from the germline V gene. The CDR3 is CASSEPPEYEQYV. The DNA of the CDR3 is TGCGCCAGCAGTGAGCCTCCGGAGTACGAGCAGTACGTC.

This chain joins TRBV6-5 and TRBJ2-7; perhaps TRBD1 as D (5 bases). Germline CDR1 reads MNHEY; CDR2 reads SVGAGI. The CDR3 has 12 residues. V was cut by 9 bases and J by 2 bases, with 11 bases left in between. CDR3 nucleotide sequence: TGTGCCAGTTCTGGACAAGCCTACGAGCAGTACTTC. This encodes CASSGQAYEQYF.

The chain links TRBV5-1 to TRBJ2-5; 8 bases agree with TRBD2. V gave up 0 bases and J gave up 9 bases; unmatched junction bases: 10. The CDR3 is made up of 15 amino acids. Germline lookup yields CDR1 SGHRS and CDR2 YFSETQ. CDR3 sequence (DNA): TGCGCCAGCAGCTTGGTTGCGGGGGGCGACAAGGCCCAGTACTTC. Its translation is CASSLVAGGDKAQYF.

The chain has TRBV3-1 (or the pseudogene TRBV3-2) and TRBJ1-2, with D unresolved. The V gene lost 1 base and the J gene lost 0 bases, with 12 bases spanning the gap. Germline CDR1 reads LGHDT; CDR2 reads YNNKEL (reference sequence). CDR3 length equals 16 residues. The chain's CDR3 is CASSQGLGRANYGYTF. The CDR3 nucleotides are TGTGCCAGCAGCCAAGGGCTCGGGAGAGCTAACTATGGCTACACCTTC.

The chain employs TRBV6-2 or TRBV6-3 and TRBJ1-1; unclear D gene. Trimming removed 2 bases from V and 1 base from J, with 5 bases in between. Germline V CDR1 and CDR2: MNHEY, SVGEGT. This CDR3 has 13 amino acids. This chain's CDR3 is CASSYGGNTEAFF. DNA for the CDR3: TGTGCCAGCAGTTACGGAGGGAACACTGAAGCTTTCTTT.

The chain joins TRBV6-6 to TRBJ2-7; D possibly corresponds to TRBD2 (6 bases). The CDR3 covers 14 residues. V was trimmed by 0 bases and J by 2 bases, leaving 8 bases between them. Germline V gene data show CDR1 as MNHNY and CDR2 as SVGAGI (reference sequence). The CDR3 region has the DNA TGTGCCAGCAGTTACTCGGGGGGACCCTACGAGCAGTACGTC. Translation: CASSYSGGPYEQYV.

DNA of the CDR3: TGTGCCATCAGTGAGTCAAATAGCGCGGGCGAGCAGTACTTC. It translates to CAISESNSAGEQYF. This chain joins TRBV10-3 and TRBJ2-7, with D perhaps TRBD2 (5 bases). The germline gives CDR1 ENHRY, CDR2 SYGVKD. The V and J ends lost 0 bases and 6 bases respectively, with 12 bases between them. CDR3 length: 14 amino acids.

The chain has TRBV5-1 and TRBJ2-7; D possibly corresponds to TRBD1 (5 bases). The CDR3 is 15 residues long. Germline CDR1 SGHRS, CDR2 YFSETQ. Trimming removed 1 base at V and 0 bases at J, with 11 bases between. In DNA, the CDR3 is TGCGCCAGCAGCTTGTCGGGCAGGGCCTCCTACGAGCAGTACTTC. Translating it yields CASSLSGRASYEQYF.

This chain links TRBV27 with TRBJ1-2, with 7 bases fitting TRBD1. From germline, CDR1 is MNHEY and CDR2 SMNVEV (reference sequence). This CDR3 is 15 amino acids long. The V gene end was trimmed by 4 bases and the J gene end by 0 bases; junction bases not matched to a gene: 5. The CDR3 is CASSSPGTANYGYTF. The DNA for the CDR3 is TGTGCCAGCAGTTCCCCCGGGACAGCTAACTATGGCTACACCTTC.